Listed below are T cell receptor beta chains from one sample, sequenced in a study of cytomegalovirus exposure and HLA in healthy donors. Assay: immunoSEQ multiplex PCR; the TCRdb copy retains only in-frame clones and omits some. The sample records more than 95,000 clones, 60% to 85% being singletons. The sequencing input was PBMCs. These receptor sequences come from a woman aged 18-35 years in good health and CMV-seropositive. CDR3s include the opening cysteine and the closing phenylalanine or tryptophan. Each record gives: clone size, D gene, V gene, J gene, CDR3 DNA, CDR3 protein. A D gene is named only where the DNA matches it firmly. Only part of the rows carry a size: once, few, many, or a class if the clone is expanded.

NA,NA,TRBV5-6,TRBJ1-4,TGTGCCAGCAGCTCATCAGGGCCTTGGGAAAAACTGTTTTTT,CASSSSGPWEKLFF
NA,NA,TRBV30,TRBJ1-6,TGTGCCTGGAGGGTCGGGGGAACGGGCTCCTATAATTCACCCCTCCACTTT,CAWRVGGTGSYNSPLHF
NA,NA,TRBV18,TRBJ2-7,TGTGCCAGCTCAATAATCCAGGGAGGCACCTACGAGCAGTACTTC,CASSIIQGGTYEQYF
NA,NA,TRBV7-6,TRBJ1-1,TGTGCCAGCAGCCCCCGTAGCGGCGGCGTGAACACTGAAGCTTTCTTT,CASSPRSGGVNTEAFF
few,NA,TRBV6-4,TRBJ1-4,TGTGCCAGCGTCAGGGCGTATAATGAAAAACTGTTTTTT,CASVRAYNEKLFF
NA,TRBD1,TRBV4-1,TRBJ2-7,TGCGCCAGCAGCCAAGAACAGGGGGCTTACGAGCAGTACTTC,CASSQEQGAYEQYF
NA,NA,TRBV21-1,TRBJ1-2,TGTGCCAGCAGCAAATTCCCGGACATGCATAACTATGGCTACACCTTC,CASSKFPDMHNYGYTF
NA,NA,TRBV6-1,TRBJ2-1,TGTGCCAGCACTACAGGTTTGGGTGAGCAGTTCTTC,CASTTGLGEQFF
NA,NA,TRBV19,TRBJ1-1,TGTGCCAGTAGTAACTACAGGACAGCCTATAACACTGAAGCTTTCTTT,CASSNYRTAYNTEAFF
once,TRBD1,TRBV7-9,TRBJ1-5,TGTGCCAGCAGCTGGACAGGGGCCGGCAATCAGCCCCAGCATTTT,CASSWTGAGNQPQHF
NA,TRBD2,TRBV11-3,TRBJ2-1,TGTGCCAGCAGCGTCGGACTAGCGGCTTACAATGAGCAGTTCTTC,CASSVGLAAYNEQFF
NA,NA,TRBV19,TRBJ1-5,TGTGCCAGTAGTATTGAGTATTATAGCAATCAGCCCCAGCATTTT,CASSIEYYSNQPQHF
NA,TRBD1,TRBV27,TRBJ1-2,TGTGCCAGCAGTTCGGGGACAGCTACCTATGGCTACACCTTC,CASSSGTATYGYTF
NA,TRBD2,TRBV27,TRBJ2-1,TGTGCCAGCACTGGATTGACTAGCGGGGCGCGGGATGAGCAGTTCTTC,CASTGLTSGARDEQFF
once,NA,TRBV9,TRBJ1-1,TGTGCCAGCAGCCCTAGGATGAACACTGAAGCTTTCTTT,CASSPRMNTEAFF
medium-sized,TRBD2,TRBV27,TRBJ2-4,TGTGCCAGCAGATACGGGACTAGCGGCAGCATTCAGTACTTC,CASRYGTSGSIQYF
NA,TRBD1,TRBV29-1,TRBJ1-1,TGCAGCGTTGGAGCCGGGACAGCGAACACTGAAGCTTTCTTT,CSVGAGTANTEAFF
once,TRBD1,TRBV6-5,TRBJ2-1,TGTGCCAGCAGTGTACAGGGGGGACTCCCAAATGAGCAGTTCTTC,CASSVQGGLPNEQFF
NA,TRBD1,TRBV6-5,TRBJ1-6,TGTGCCAGCAGTTACTCGACGGACAGGGGCAATTCACCCCTCCACTTT,CASSYSTDRGNSPLHF
NA,NA,TRBV25-1,TRBJ1-2,TGTGCCAGCAGTGAATTGGGGGGGGACACTTATGGCTACACCTTC,CASSELGGDTYGYTF
NA,NA,TRBV11-2,TRBJ2-7,TGTGCCAGCAGCGCCCTATCCTACGAGCAGTACTTC,CASSALSYEQYF
NA,TRBD1,TRBV28,TRBJ2-7,TGTGCCAGCATCCACGGGACAGGGGGCGTCGAGCAGTACTTC,CASIHGTGGVEQYF
few,TRBD1,TRBV18,TRBJ2-1,TGTGCCAGCTCACCAGGGACAGGGAGAACCACCTACAATGAGCAGTTCTTC,CASSPGTGRTTYNEQFF
NA,NA,TRBV7-9,TRBJ2-7,TGTGCCAGCAGCCCAAGGGACATATTTAGTTCCTACGAGCAGTACTTC,CASSPRDIFSSYEQYF
NA,TRBD2,TRBV12-5,TRBJ2-5,TGTGCTAGTGGTCTCGGACTAGCGGATGGGGAGACCCAGTACTTC,CASGLGLADGETQYF
NA,TRBD1,TRBV28,TRBJ1-5,TGTGCCAGCTGGGACAGCTACGATCAGCCCCAGCATTTT,CASWDSYDQPQHF
NA,TRBD1,TRBV30,TRBJ1-6,TGTGCCTGGAGCCAAGGGACAGGGACTTCACCCCTCCACTTT,CAWSQGTGTSPLHF
NA,NA,TRBV7-9,TRBJ2-3,TGTGCCAGCAGCGCCGGTCCTAGGTTGGATACGCAGTATTTT,CASSAGPRLDTQYF
NA,TRBD1,TRBV15,TRBJ1-3,TGTGCCACCAGCAGAGAGCCGGGACAGTTCTCTGGAAACACCATATATTTT,CATSREPGQFSGNTIYF
NA,NA,TRBV23-1,TRBJ1-6,TGCGCCAGCAGGAGGACAGAACCCTATAATTCACCCCTCCACTTT,CASRRTEPYNSPLHF
NA,NA,TRBV27,TRBJ2-6,TGTGCCAGCAGTTCCCCGAGCTCTGGGGCCAACGTCCTGACTTTC,CASSSPSSGANVLTF
NA,NA,TRBV9,TRBJ2-7,TGTGCCAGCAGCGTAGAGGCAGGGGTATTAGGGGAGCAGTACTTC,CASSVEAGVLGEQYF
NA,NA,TRBV5-1,TRBJ1-2,TGCGCCAGCAGCTTGGAGTCAGGGAACTATGGCTACACCTTC,CASSLESGNYGYTF
NA,TRBD2,TRBV7-2,TRBJ2-1,TGTGCCAGCAGCTACGCCGGCCCACTAGCGGGAGGTCTAAATGAGCAGTTCTTC,CASSYAGPLAGGLNEQFF
NA,NA,TRBV19,TRBJ2-7,TGTGCCAGTAGTATTGGAGCGGCCGGGGCCTACGAGCAGTACTTC,CASSIGAAGAYEQYF
NA,TRBD1,TRBV6-1,TRBJ1-4,TGTGCCAGCAGTGAGGAGACAGGGTGGAATGAAAAACTGTTTTTT,CASSEETGWNEKLFF